The 3 T cell receptor beta chains in this list originate from one sample, sequenced in a study of cytomegalovirus exposure and HLA in healthy donors. PCR primers comprised 60 Vbeta and 13 Jbeta primers. The protocol was immunoSEQ multiplex PCR, while the TCRdb copy is restricted to in-frame clones and leaves out a portion. The sample records approximately 180,000 clones, around 75% being singletons. Sequenced: PBMCs. The receptors come from a male donor in good health and CMV-seronegative.

The chain couples TRBV7-6 to TRBJ2-1; 11 positions match TRBD2. The germline V gene encodes CDR1 SGHVS and CDR2 FNYEAQ. The CDR3 is made up of 16 amino acids. With 5 bases clipped from V and 4 bases from J, the junction kept 7 bases outside the gene matches. The CDR3 DNA reads TGTGCCAGCAGCCGCCTAGCGGGAGGACGTTACAATGAGCAGTTCTTC. As protein: CASSRLAGGRYNEQFF.

This chain uses TRBV7-9 with TRBJ1-1, with D unclear. The CDR3 extends over 15 amino acids. V was trimmed by 3 bases and J by 0 bases, leaving 11 bases between them. In germline, CDR1 is SEHNR, CDR2 FQNEAQ (reference sequence). The CDR3 protein is CASSLETSMNTEAFF. The CDR3 DNA reads as TGTGCCAGCAGCTTGGAGACTAGTATGAACACTGAAGCTTTCTTT.

This clone was counted a few times. The chain links TRBV25-1 to TRBJ2-2, with 8 bases aligning to TRBD1. V lost 6 bases and J lost 7; bases outside the gene matches: 7. The CDR3 has 14 residues. CDR1 MGHDK and CDR2 SYGVNS come from the germline V gene. CDR3 DNA: TGTGCCAGCAGCACTACAGGGGGAGGCGGGGAGCTGTTTTTT. Translating gives CASSTTGGGGELFF.